Shown below are 23 T cell receptor beta chains from a single sample sequenced in a study of cytomegalovirus exposure and HLA in healthy donors. Use of 60 Vbeta and 13 Jbeta primers characterized the PCR. This table comes from immunoSEQ multiplex PCR, and its TCRdb copy is limited to in-frame clones, with some not included. The sample has approximately 140,000 clones, over 70% seen once. Sample: PBMCs. All receptors derive from a woman between 40 and 50 years old in good health and CMV-seropositive.

V is TRBV5-1 and J is TRBJ2-7; TRBD2 matches at 8 bases. The germline V gene has CDR1 SGHRS and CDR2 YFSETQ. Losses at the gene ends were 4 bases for V and 5 bases for J; bases not matched to a gene: 11. The CDR3 length is 15 residues. The DNA for the CDR3 is TGCGCCAGCAGCCAAGGTACCGGGGGGGGTGACGAGCAGTACTTC. It encodes CASSQGTGGGDEQYF.

V and J are TRBV7-6 and TRBJ2-3, with 9 positions matching TRBD2. CDR1 and CDR2 from the germline V gene are SGHVS and FNYEAQ. The ends lost 5 bases at V and 1 base at J; junction bases unmatched: 7. CDR3 size: 16 residues. The CDR3 DNA reads as TGTGCCAGCAGCCCTAGGGCTAGCGGGGGCACAGATACGCAGTATTTT. This sequence encodes CASSPRASGGTDTQYF.

V usage is TRBV19 and J usage is TRBJ1-6; D possibly corresponds to TRBD1 (6 bases). The V end lost 9 bases, the J end lost 10 bases, and 16 bases lay between the germline ends. This CDR3 has 13 residues. CDR1 is LNHDA and CDR2 is SQIVND in the germline V gene (reference sequence). The CDR3 protein is CASHRAPDSPLHF. CDR3 in DNA: TGTGCCAGCCACAGGGCTCCGGACTCACCCCTCCACTTT.

In its sample, this clone was seen a few times. The identical CDR3 is also encoded by other nucleotide sequences in the sample. The CDR3 loop reads CASSLDSNYGYTF. CDR3 DNA sequence: TGCGCCAGCAGCCTGGACAGTAACTATGGCTACACCTTC. The chain carries TRBV5-1 and TRBJ1-2; maybe TRBD1 (6 bases). Germline CDR1 reads SGHRS; CDR2 reads YFSETQ. Trimming removed 4 bases from V and 1 base from J, with 8 bases in between. The CDR3 contains 13 residues.

The rearrangement joins TRBV4-1 to TRBJ2-7; TRBD2 is a possible D gene (6 bases). The CDR3 loop spans 16 amino acids. Germline CDR1 is MGHRA and CDR2 is YSYEKL. V gave up 3 bases and J gave up 4 bases, with 19 bases separating them. In nucleotides, the CDR3 is TGCGCCAGCAGCCAGCAACCCCAGCGGGTGATTTACGAGCAGTACTTC. It translates to CASSQQPQRVIYEQYF.

The V gene is TRBV6-1, the J gene TRBJ1-2, with 12 bases fitting TRBD1. Germline trimming cut 4 bases from V and 5 bases from J; bases unmatched to any gene: 8. Per the germline V gene, CDR1 is MNHNS and CDR2 is SASEGT. The CDR3 spans 16 residues. CDR3 DNA: TGTGCCAGCAGTGCACTGGGGACAGGGGGCGGGTATGGCTACACCTTC. It specifies CASSALGTGGGYGYTF.

This clone was seen a handful of times. This sequence joins TRBV6-1 and TRBJ1-1, with TRBD1 identical over 7 bases. This CDR3 is built from 14 residues. Germline V gene sequence: CDR1 MNHNS, CDR2 SASEGT. The ends lost 5 bases at V and 5 bases at J; junction bases unmatched: 8. CDR3 sequence: CASSKQGPSTEAFF. The CDR3 DNA sequence: TGTGCCAGCAGTAAACAGGGGCCCTCTACTGAAGCTTTCTTT.

This clone was detected only once. This chain's CDR3 is CASSSGVYEQYF. CDR3 coding DNA: TGCGCCAGCAGCTCGGGGGTTTACGAGCAGTACTTC. This sequence joins TRBV5-1 and TRBJ2-7, with D possibly TRBD2 on 6 matching bases. The CDR3 loop spans 12 amino acids. V was pared by 3 bases and J by 4 bases, with 8 bases between. Germline assignment: CDR1 SGHRS and CDR2 YFSETQ.

This sequence joins TRBV5-1 and TRBJ1-5; 8 positions match TRBD1. The trim removed 0 bases at V and 0 bases at J, leaving 2 bases unmatched. In germline, CDR1 is SGHRS, CDR2 YFSETQ. The CDR3 is made up of 16 amino acids. The CDR3 protein is CASSLGTGHSNQPQHF. DNA for the CDR3: TGCGCCAGCAGCTTGGGGACAGGGCATAGCAATCAGCCCCAGCATTTT.

V usage is TRBV18 and J usage is TRBJ1-4, with D possibly TRBD1 on 5 matching bases. CDR1 KGHSH and CDR2 LQKENI come from the germline V gene. The CDR3 sequence is 16 residues long. Trimming removed 2 bases from V and 5 bases from J, with 15 bases in between. CDR3 sequence: CASSPMVGQGNEKLFF. CDR3 DNA: TGTGCCAGCTCACCAATGGTCGGACAAGGGAATGAAAAACTGTTTTTT.

The CDR3 DNA sequence: TGCGCCAGCAGCCTTGAGGTCGTCACCGGGGAGCTGTTTTTT. The encoded protein is CASSLEVVTGELFF. This chain joins TRBV5-1 and TRBJ2-2; D ambiguous. Germline lookup yields CDR1 SGHRS and CDR2 YFSETQ. V was clipped by 4 bases and J by 4 bases, with 11 bases between them. The CDR3 length is 14 residues.

The V and J genes are TRBV7-2 and TRBJ1-4, with D maybe TRBD1 (5 bases). Germline lookup yields CDR1 SGHTA and CDR2 FQGNSA. Between the trimmed V and J ends, which lost 3 bases and 6 bases, there was a span of 14 bases. The CDR3 totals 15 residues. CDR3: CASSFKGLGDEKLFF. The CDR3 DNA reads TGTGCCAGCAGCTTCAAAGGGTTAGGGGATGAAAAACTGTTTTTT.

The chain uses TRBV29-1 and TRBJ1-1, with 7 nucleotides matching TRBD1. The CDR3 is made up of 12 amino acids. The ends lost 7 bases at V and 1 base at J; junction bases unmatched: 3. Germline loops: CDR1 SQVTM, CDR2 ANQGSEA. The CDR3 nucleotides read TGCAGCGCCCGACAGGGGAACACTGAAGCTTTCTTT. Its translation is CSARQGNTEAFF.

The chain carries TRBV5-1 and TRBJ1-1, with 11 positions matching TRBD1. CDR1 is SGHRS and CDR2 is YFSETQ in the germline V gene. The CDR3 length is 15 residues. Trimming removed 0 bases from V and 7 bases from J; junction bases left unmatched: 5. CDR3 amino acids: CASSLAGQGAGEAFF. CDR3 DNA: TGCGCCAGCAGCTTGGCCGGACAGGGGGCCGGTGAAGCTTTCTTT. The complete variable domain, with remaining parts taken from reference TRBV5-1 and TRBJ1-1, reads KAGVTQTPRYLIKTRGQQVTLSCSPISGHRSVSWYQQTPGQGLQFLFEYFSETQRNKGNFPGRFSGRQFSNSRSEMNVSTLELGDSALYLCASSLAGQGAGEAFFGQGTRLTVV.

The CDR3 reads CASRSALTEAFF. CDR3 bases: TGTGCCAGCAGGTCCGCACTCACTGAAGCTTTCTTT. The chain joins TRBV2 to TRBJ1-1; D gene ambiguous. Deletions cut 6 bases from V and 4 bases from J, with 9 bases between. This CDR3 has 12 residues. Germline V CDR1 and CDR2: SNHLY, FYNNEI.

The chain employs TRBV11-2 and TRBJ1-1; D not resolved. The V and J ends lost 1 base and 1 base respectively, with 7 bases between them. Per the germline V gene, CDR1 is SGHAT and CDR2 is FQNNGV. CDR3 size: 14 residues. The CDR3 here is CASSLGAGNTEAFF. The CDR3 region has the DNA TGTGCCAGCAGCTTAGGCGCAGGGAACACTGAAGCTTTCTTT.

The sample holds one count of this clone. The chain is built from TRBV29-1 and TRBJ2-3; a possible D gene is TRBD2 (5 bases). The CDR3 is 13 amino acids. Trimming took off 7 bases at V and 1 base at J, with 12 bases between the two ends. Germline V gene lookup returns CDR1 SQVTM and CDR2 ANQGSEA. In DNA form, the CDR3 reads TGCAGCGCCATCCGGGATCGCACAGATACGCAGTATTTT. It is translated as CSAIRDRTDTQYF.

V usage is TRBV19 and J usage is TRBJ1-2; possibly TRBD1 for D (5 bases). V lost 3 bases, J lost 4 bases, and 15 bases lay in between. CDR1 and CDR2 (germline): LNHDA, SQIVND (reference sequence). The CDR3 sequence is 15 residues long. This CDR3 is CASSMDQIRGYGYTF. The CDR3 DNA follows: TGTGCCAGTAGTATGGACCAAATAAGGGGCTATGGCTACACCTTC.

CDR3 protein: CASGAASNQPQHF. As DNA, the CDR3 is TGTGCCAGCGGAGCAGCCAGCAATCAGCCCCAGCATTTT. The chain recombines TRBV2 with TRBJ1-5; no clear D gene. The ends were cut back, 8 bases at V and 1 base at J, with 9 bases in the middle. The CDR3 has 13 residues. Germline CDR1 SNHLY, CDR2 FYNNEI.

This clone was counted a few times. An end of the junction differs from the germline gene, which may be a read error. This chain links TRBV4-1 with TRBJ2-3; 8 bases agree with TRBD2. The CDR3 runs 16 residues. In germline, CDR1 is MGHRA, CDR2 YSYEKL. The CDR3 DNA is TGTGCCAGCAGCCAAGATAGGGCGGGGGGAACAGATACGCAGTATTTT. Amino acid sequence: CASSQDRAGGTDTQYF.

CDR3 amino acids: CASTDRRSSYEQYF. In DNA form, the CDR3 reads TGTGCCAGCACGGATCGTAGGAGCTCCTACGAGCAGTACTTC. This chain uses TRBV28 with TRBJ2-7; D unresolved. V lost 7 bases, J lost 0 bases, and 13 bases lay in between. Germline V gives CDR1 MDHEN, CDR2 SYDVKM. This CDR3 has 14 amino acids.

With regard to this clone: Since a much larger clone is just one base distant, this may be a read error. The genes are TRBV7-2 and TRBJ2-1; maybe TRBD2 (5 bases). Germline V CDR1 and CDR2: SGHTA, FQGNSA. The length of the CDR3 is 11 residues. This CDR3 reads CASSGHNEQFF. The CDR3 bases are TGCGCCAGCAGCGGCCACAATGAGCAGTTCTTC. Full variable domain (remainder filled in from reference TRBV7-2 and TRBJ2-1): GAGVSQSPSNKVTEKGKDVELRCDPISGHTALYWYRQSLGQGLEFLIYFQGNSAPDKSGLPSDRFSAERTGGSVSTLTIQRTQQEDSAVYLCASSGHNEQFFGPGTRLTVL.

The V and J genes are TRBV29-1 and TRBJ1-4; TRBD1 might be the D (6 bases). Germline CDR1 and CDR2: SQVTM and ANQGSEA. V dropped 7 bases and J dropped 5 bases, with 8 bases sitting between them. This CDR3 has 11 amino acids. This chain's CDR3 is CSARGNEKLFF. The CDR3 nucleotides are TGCAGCGCAAGGGGGAATGAAAAACTGTTTTTT.